These 17 T cell receptor beta chains originate from one sample sequenced in a study of blood T cell repertoires in COVID-19. Clones were sequenced by immunoSEQ multiplex PCR, and TCRdb holds only the in-frame ones, with some missing. In the table there are under 150,000 clones, approximately 77% of which are singletons. Sequencing was done on a sample of peripheral blood. The receptors were gathered from an older man with acute or convalescent COVID-19.

This clone was seen only once. The genes are TRBV5-6 and TRBJ1-1, with 7 bases matching TRBD1. The CDR3 length is 14 residues. Germline V CDR1 and CDR2: SGHDT, YYEEEE. Unmatched junction bases numbered 4, after V lost 3 bases and J lost 2 bases. The CDR3 DNA reads as TGTGCCAGCAGCTGGGGACAGCACAACACTGAAGCTTTCTTT. Translation: CASSWGQHNTEAFF.

For the CDR3, the DNA is TGTGCCAGCACTAGGGGGTCCGGGGAGCTGTTTTTT. Protein: CASTRGSGELFF. The chain combines TRBV2 with TRBJ2-2; D possibly corresponds to TRBD1 (6 bases). The ends were cut back, 7 bases at V and 6 bases at J, with 9 bases in the middle. The CDR3 runs 12 residues. Germline V CDR1 and CDR2: SNHLY, FYNNEI.

This clone was seen more than once but under ten times. The chain recombines TRBV2 with TRBJ2-1, with 9 positions matching TRBD2. CDR3 length: 14 residues. The V gene's germline CDR1 is SNHLY and CDR2 FYNNEI. V dropped 7 bases and J dropped 4; count of bases not matched to a gene: 5. CDR3 loop: CASNPSGVYNEQFF. DNA of the CDR3: TGTGCCAGCAATCCTAGCGGGGTTTACAATGAGCAGTTCTTC.

The chain recombines TRBV7-2 with TRBJ1-2; D might be TRBD1 (6 bases). The V end lost 5 bases, the J end lost 5 bases, and 15 bases lay between the germline ends. The CDR3 loop spans 14 amino acids. CDR1 and CDR2 (germline): SGHTA, FQGNSA. Written as DNA, the CDR3 is TGTGCCAGCAGCGGAGAGGGGGATCGATATGGCTACACCTTC. The encoded protein is CASSGEGDRYGYTF.

The chain uses TRBV6-2 or TRBV6-3 and TRBJ2-6, with TRBD2 identical over 7 bases. After removal of 0 bases from V and 0 bases from J, the junction contained 5 bases not matched to a gene. Germline loops: CDR1 MNHEY, CDR2 SVGEGT. This CDR3 has 18 amino acids. DNA for the CDR3: TGTGCCAGCAGTTACTCTCTGCGGGGGAGCTCTGGGGCCAACGTCCTGACTTTC. This translates into CASSYSLRGSSGANVLTF.

Points on this clone: Distinct nucleotide sequences in the sample also encode this CDR3. The chain couples TRBV7-9 to TRBJ2-5; possible D gene TRBD1, 6 bases. Between the trimmed V and J ends, which lost 8 bases and 1 base, there was a span of 11 bases. This CDR3 is 13 amino acids long. The germline CDR1 and CDR2 sequences are SEHNR and FQNEAQ (reference sequence). CDR3 sequence: CASSRGSQETQYF. CDR3 in DNA: TGTGCCAGCTCCAGGGGCTCCCAAGAGACCCAGTACTTC.

This clone was observed a handful of times. This chain uses TRBV18 with TRBJ1-6; D gene uncertain. The CDR3 consists of 14 residues. V was cut by 6 bases and J by 7 bases, with 13 bases left in between. The germline gives CDR1 KGHSH, CDR2 LQKENI. The CDR3 DNA sequence: TGTGCCAGCTCTCAGTCAGGCCCCAATTCACCCCTCCACTTT. Amino acids: CASSQSGPNSPLHF.

The chain employs TRBV19 and TRBJ2-3; D is ambiguous. The CDR3 covers 12 residues. The germline V gene encodes CDR1 LNHDA and CDR2 SQIVND (reference sequence). V gave up 6 bases and J gave up 4 bases, with 8 bases separating them. The CDR3 nucleotides are TGTGCCAGTAGCCGGAGCGCAGATACGCAGTATTTT. The encoded protein is CASSRSADTQYF.

The CDR3 nucleotides are TGTGCCAGTAGTATAGACGGGACAGGGGGCTTGTTATTCTCTGGGGCCAACGTCCTGACTTTC. Its translation is CASSIDGTGGLLFSGANVLTF. The chain combines TRBV19 with TRBJ2-6; 12 bases map to TRBD1. CDR3 length: 21 amino acids. Germline V lookup: CDR1 LNHDA, CDR2 SQIVND (reference sequence). V dropped 0 bases and J dropped 0; count of bases not matched to a gene: 9.

A remark on this clone: This sequence may be a read error, since a much larger clone differs from it by one base. The chain carries TRBV6-5 and TRBJ2-7, with TRBD1 matching 9 bases. The CDR3 contains 13 residues. V was pared by 6 bases and J by 3 bases, with 3 bases of the junction left unmatched. The V gene's germline CDR1 is MNHEY and CDR2 SVGAGI. The CDR3 sequence: CASRGTGNYEQYF. CDR3 nucleotides: TGTGCCAGCAGGGGGACAGGGAACTACGAGCAGTACTTC.

The chain links TRBV6-1 to TRBJ1-5, with D possibly TRBD1 on 6 matching bases. The CDR3 spans 15 residues. The V and J ends lost 1 base and 2 bases respectively, with 9 bases between them. CDR1 is MNHNS and CDR2 is SASEGT in the germline V gene. The CDR3 DNA sequence: TGTGCCAGCAGTGAAGAGGGGGTGGGCAATCAGCCCCAGCATTTT. This gives the protein CASSEEGVGNQPQHF.

The chain uses TRBV6-6 and TRBJ1-2; D is unresolved. Germline V CDR1 and CDR2: MNHNY, SVGAGI (reference sequence). Trimming took off 2 bases at V and 0 bases at J, with 13 bases between the two ends. The CDR3 sequence is 16 residues long. CDR3 sequence (DNA): TGTGCCAGCAGTTACCGTTGGGGAGGATCTAACTATGGCTACACCTTC. Protein product: CASSYRWGGSNYGYTF.

This chain connects TRBV18 to TRBJ1-4, with 7 bases identical to TRBD1. Trimming at V came to 2 bases and at J to 3 bases, leaving 6 bases not matched to a gene. This CDR3 is 16 amino acids long. Germline CDR1 KGHSH, CDR2 LQKENI. The CDR3 DNA reads TGTGCCAGCTCACCATTGGAGGGGGCAGCTAATGAAAAACTGTTTTTT. It is translated as CASSPLEGAANEKLFF.

The rearrangement joins TRBV7-8 to TRBJ2-7, with a tentative D call TRBD2 (6 bases). The germline V gene has CDR1 SGHVS and CDR2 FQNEAQ. Trimming stripped 5 bases from V and 5 bases from J, with 10 bases between. The CDR3 sequence is 12 residues long. The CDR3 loop reads CASSPRRDEQYF. The CDR3 bases are TGTGCCAGCAGCCCCCGGAGGGACGAGCAGTACTTC.

This clone is a singleton in its sample. The rearrangement joins TRBV10-1 to TRBJ2-5; perhaps TRBD2 as D (7 bases). With 6 bases removed from V and 3 bases from J, the gap between germline ends came to 23 bases. From germline, CDR1 is WNHNN and CDR2 SYGVQD (reference sequence). This CDR3 has 17 amino acids. The CDR3 coding sequence is TGCGCCAGCAGGGGCTGGTCGACAGGCGGGGGTGAAGAGACCCAGTACTTC. This sequence encodes CASRGWSTGGGEETQYF.

This clone was seen ten or more times. This sequence joins TRBV4-1 and TRBJ2-7, with TRBD1 as a possible D gene (6 bases). The V gene lost 0 bases and the J gene lost 2 bases, with 11 bases spanning the gap. The CDR3 consists of 15 residues. Germline CDR1 is MGHRA and CDR2 is YSYEKL. CDR3 sequence (DNA): TGCGCCAGCAGCCAAGAAGAAACAGGGACCTACGAGCAGTACTTC. Residues: CASSQEETGTYEQYF.

The chain recombines TRBV5-1 with TRBJ1-1; 7 bases are a match to TRBD1. CDR1 SGHRS and CDR2 YFSETQ come from the germline V gene. CDR3 size: 13 residues. With V trimmed by 4 bases and J by 2 bases, 2 bases remained unmatched. CDR3 coding DNA: TGCGCCAGCAGCACAGGGGATAACACTGAAGCTTTCTTT. As protein: CASSTGDNTEAFF.